This TCR beta chain came from a study of identifying expanded T cells in peripheral blood. General study points: Across healthy donors, higher total template counts meant significantly greater two-week count variance. Technical replicates showed roughly 1.2 changed clones; approximately 2 weeks 15 to 20; four weeks 19.

Collection occurred without any documented infections or immune events in donors. Comments on this clone: Its antigen is undetermined.

The CDR3 totals 13 residues. Germline V gene sequence: CDR1 MNHNS, CDR2 SASEGT. Trimming removed 8 bases from V and 8 bases from J; junction bases left unmatched: 8. Profiling relied on immunoSEQ multiplex PCR, and the TCRdb table lists in-frame clones only, not all of them. The sample includes 80,000 to 95,000 clones, about nine tenths of them seen just once. This chain links TRBV6-1 with TRBJ2-1; 8 positions match TRBD1. The sequenced material came from blood. The sequence was collected from a person aged 18 to 70 in good health. The CDR3 DNA reads TGTGCCAGCGTCTTGCAGGGGGCCTATGAGCAGTTCTTC. It translates to CASVLQGAYEQFF.